This is a list of T cell receptor beta chains from one sample in a study of blood T cell repertoires in COVID-19. Clones were read by immunoSEQ multiplex PCR, and TCRdb kept only the in-frame ones, dropping some. The sample has more than 100,000 clones, nearly 90% seen once. Sequencing was performed on peripheral blood. These receptors were obtained from a man aged 50 to 59 in a cohort sampled during active COVID-19. Each CDR3 is given with its conserved first and last residue. Each record gives: J gene, V gene, clone size, CDR3 length, D gene, CDR3 protein, CDR3 DNA. A D gene is named only where the DNA matches it firmly. Only part of the rows carry a size: once, few, many, or a class if the clone is expanded.

TRBJ2-1 | TRBV7-9 | NA | 16 | TRBD1 | CASLRGRLSSYNEQFF | TGTGCCAGCCTCAGGGGGCGTCTGAGCTCCTACAATGAGCAGTTCTTC
TRBJ2-3 | TRBV12-3/TRBV12-4 | NA | 11 | NA | CASSPSDTQYF | TGTGCCAGCAGTCCCTCGGATACGCAGTATTTT
TRBJ2-5 | TRBV5-1 | NA | 15 | NA | CASSLVIGVQETQYF | TGCGCCAGCAGCTTGGTCATCGGGGTCCAAGAGACCCAGTACTTC
TRBJ1-6 | TRBV6-2/TRBV6-3 | NA | 17 | TRBD1 | CASSYGGPGQGWSPLHF | TGTGCCAGCAGTTACGGGGGACCTGGACAGGGTTGGTCACCCCTCCACTTT
TRBJ1-5 | TRBV19 | NA | 15 | NA | CASSMKGSSNQPQHF | TGTGCCAGTAGCATGAAGGGGTCTAGCAATCAGCCCCAGCATTTT
TRBJ2-7 | TRBV19 | once | 13 | NA | CASTGESSYEQYF | TGTGCCAGTACCGGGGAGAGCTCCTACGAGCAGTACTTC
TRBJ2-7 | TRBV4-3 | few | 16 | TRBD1 | CASSPAGGVAPYEQYF | TGCGCCAGCAGCCCCGCAGGGGGAGTAGCCCCCTACGAGCAGTACTTC
TRBJ2-1 | TRBV12-3/TRBV12-4 | many | 13 | NA | CASSFTEYNEQFF | TGTGCCAGCAGTTTCACCGAGTACAATGAGCAGTTCTTC
TRBJ1-2 | TRBV9 | few | 11 | NA | CASRRGDGYTF | TGTGCCAGCAGAAGGGGTGATGGCTACACCTTC
TRBJ2-5 | TRBV5-1 | once | 14 | TRBD2 | CASSLAGTSATQYF | TGCGCCAGCAGCTTGGCCGGGACTAGCGCGACCCAGTACTTC
TRBJ2-2 | TRBV12-5 | NA | 13 | NA | CASKTGYTGELFF | TGTGCTAGTAAGACAGGATACACCGGGGAGCTGTTTTTT
TRBJ2-1 | TRBV18 | NA | 16 | NA | CASSPRSGATNNEQFF | TGTGCCAGCTCACCACGGTCAGGGGCTACTAACAATGAGCAGTTCTTC
TRBJ1-1 | TRBV2 | NA | 15 | TRBD1 | CASSGNRGMNTEAFF | TGTGCCAGCAGTGGGAACAGGGGAATGAACACTGAAGCTTTCTTT
TRBJ2-3 | TRBV24-1 | NA | 17 | TRBD2 | CATSDPRLAGGTDTQYF | TGTGCCACCAGTGATCCACGACTAGCGGGGGGCACAGATACGCAGTATTTT
TRBJ2-4 | TRBV6-5 | NA | 15 | NA | CASKVTSLAKNIQYF | TGTGCCAGCAAGGTGACATCACTAGCCAAAAACATTCAGTACTTC
TRBJ1-3 | TRBV7-5 | NA | 12 | NA | CARSDRGNTIYF | TGTGCCAGAAGCGACAGAGGAAACACCATATATTTT
TRBJ1-1 | TRBV7-2 | NA | 15 | NA | CASSLADRSRAEAFF | TGTGCCAGCAGCTTAGCGGACAGAAGTCGCGCTGAAGCTTTCTTT
TRBJ1-4 | TRBV28 | NA | 16 | NA | CASSFTRRGYNEKLFF | TGTGCCAGCAGTTTCACCCGAAGAGGTTATAATGAAAAACTGTTTTTT
TRBJ1-2 | TRBV5-5 | NA | 14 | TRBD1 | CASSLPGQGFGYTF | TGTGCCAGCAGTTTACCGGGACAGGGTTTTGGCTACACCTTC
TRBJ2-3 | TRBV27 | NA | 17 | NA | CASSLRRTVGTSDTQYF | TGTGCCAGCAGTTTAAGGAGGACAGTGGGCACATCAGATACGCAGTATTTT
TRBJ1-2 | TRBV28 | NA | 15 | NA | CASSFPNQGRGGYTF | TGTGCCAGCAGTTTCCCGAACCAGGGAAGGGGGGGCTACACCTTC
TRBJ1-6 | TRBV7-9 | few | 13 | NA | CASSSAGISPLHF | TGTGCCAGCAGCTCTGCAGGGATCTCACCCCTCCACTTT
TRBJ2-5 | TRBV5-1 | NA | 14 | NA | CASSLARTEETQYF | TGCGCCAGCAGCTTGGCCCGGACAGAAGAGACCCAGTACTTC